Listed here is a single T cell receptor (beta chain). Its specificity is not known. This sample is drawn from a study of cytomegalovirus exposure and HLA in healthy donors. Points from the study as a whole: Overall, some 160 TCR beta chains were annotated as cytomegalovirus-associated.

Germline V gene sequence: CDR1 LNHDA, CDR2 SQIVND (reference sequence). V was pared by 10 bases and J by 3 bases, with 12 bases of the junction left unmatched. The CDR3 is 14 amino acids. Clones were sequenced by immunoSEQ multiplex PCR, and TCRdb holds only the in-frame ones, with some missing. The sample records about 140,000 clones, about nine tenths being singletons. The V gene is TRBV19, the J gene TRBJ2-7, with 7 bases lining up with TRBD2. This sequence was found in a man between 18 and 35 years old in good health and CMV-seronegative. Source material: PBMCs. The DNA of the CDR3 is TGTGCCACCTCAGCGGGGTTTGGTATCTACGAGCAGTACTTC. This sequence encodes CATSAGFGIYEQYF.